These 10 T cell receptor beta chains share one sample of origin, sequenced in a study of shared clonotypes between healthy human individuals. TCRdb's copy holds only in-frame clones and misses some; the assay was immunoSEQ multiplex PCR. Seen here are fewer than 1.8 million clones, 97% to 99% observed once, and the top ten hold around 0.33%. The sample was naive CD4+ T cells sorted from blood. Subset specified: CD45RA+ positively selected. All receptors derive from a man between 25 and 39 years old in good health.

The chain recombines TRBV20-1 with TRBJ1-1; D ambiguous. The germline gives CDR1 DFQATT, CDR2 SNEGSKA (reference sequence). V dropped 6 bases and J dropped 1 base, with 6 bases sitting between them. The CDR3 is made up of 11 amino acids. The CDR3 sequence: CSADQNTEAFF. DNA for the CDR3: TGCAGTGCCGACCAGAACACTGAAGCTTTCTTT.

The J gene is TRBJ2-7, the V gene TRBV18; the D gene could be TRBD1 or TRBD2 (5 bases each). The CDR3 length is 13 residues. V was pared by 3 bases and J by 3 bases, with 9 bases between. Germline values: CDR1 KGHSH, CDR2 LQKENI. DNA of the CDR3: TGTGCCAGCTCACCCGGGGCGATCTACGAGCAGTACTTC. It codes for CASSPGAIYEQYF. Looking up the rest from reference TRBV18 and TRBJ2-7 gives the full variable domain: NAGVMQNPRHLVRRRGQEARLRCSPMKGHSHVYWYRQLPEEGLKFMVYLQKENIIDESGMPKERFSAEFPKEGPSILRIQQVVRGDSAAYFCASSPGAIYEQYFGPGTRLTVT.

V usage is TRBV5-5 and J usage is TRBJ2-7; 8 nucleotides align to TRBD2. The CDR3 runs 14 residues. The junction had 10 bases not matched to a gene; V was cut back by 4 bases and J by 7 bases. The germline V gene encodes CDR1 SGHKS and CDR2 YYEKEE (reference sequence). CDR3 region: CASSGGLALEEQYF. CDR3 bases: TGTGCCAGCAGCGGCGGACTAGCCCTAGAGGAGCAGTACTTC.

The chain combines TRBV27 with TRBJ1-2; D is uncertain. The CDR3 totals 13 residues. V was shortened by 3 bases and J by 4 bases, with 9 bases between the two germline ends. CDR1 and CDR2 from the germline V gene are MNHEY and SMNVEV (reference sequence). The CDR3 DNA reads as TGTGCCAGCAGTTTGAGGAAGACCTATGGCTACACCTTC. It specifies CASSLRKTYGYTF.

The chain recombines TRBV5-5 with TRBJ1-2; possibly TRBD1 for D (6 bases). Germline CDR1 and CDR2: SGHKS and YYEKEE (reference sequence). This CDR3 region has 16 residues. Trimming stripped 7 bases from V and 2 bases from J, with 21 bases between. CDR3 coding DNA: TGTGCCAGCCTGAAGACGACAGGTCGTGGGAACTATGGCTACACCTTC. Its translation is CASLKTTGRGNYGYTF.

To note about this clone: This specimen includes other DNA sequences encoding the same CDR3. This rearrangement joins TRBV14 to TRBJ2-1, with 9 bases fitting TRBD2. V shed 1 base, J shed 3 bases, and the junction held 1 base outside the gene matches. This CDR3 spans 15 amino acids. The germline CDR1 and CDR2 sequences are SGHDN and FVKESK. The CDR3 protein is CASSQATSGYNEQFF. The DNA of the CDR3 is TGTGCCAGCAGCCAAGCGACTAGCGGCTACAATGAGCAGTTCTTC. Based on the CDR3 plus reference TRBV14 and TRBJ2-1, the full variable domain is EAGVTQFPSHSVIEKGQTVTLRCDPISGHDNLYWYRRVMGKEIKFLLHFVKESKQDESGMPNNRFLAERTGGTYSTLKVQPAELEDSGVYFCASSQATSGYNEQFFGPGTRLTVL.

This chain joins TRBV11-2 and TRBJ2-1; 12 nucleotides align to TRBD2. The CDR3 extends over 15 amino acids. CDR1 and CDR2 from the germline V gene are SGHAT and FQNNGV. Germline trimming cut 2 bases from V and 8 bases from J; bases unmatched to any gene: 4. The chain's CDR3 is CASSLLAGGPHEQFF. The CDR3 DNA follows: TGTGCCAGCAGCTTACTAGCGGGAGGGCCACATGAGCAGTTCTTC. The full variable domain, completed using reference TRBV11-2 and TRBJ2-1, is EAGVAQSPRYKIIEKRQSVAFWCNPISGHATLYWYQQILGQGPKLLIQFQNNGVVDDSQLPKDRFSAERLKGVDSTLKIQPAKLEDSAVYLCASSLLAGGPHEQFFGPGTRLTVL.

CDR3 sequence (DNA): TGTGCCAGCAGCTTAATACAGGGGGCAACCTACGAGCAGTACTTC. This encodes CASSLIQGATYEQYF. The V and J genes are TRBV11-1 and TRBJ2-7, with 9 bases identical to TRBD1. This CDR3 comprises 15 residues. Germline V gives CDR1 SGHAT, CDR2 FQDESV (reference sequence). Trimming took 2 bases from V and 2 from J; bases not matched to a gene: 4. Together with reference TRBV11-1 and TRBJ2-7, the CDR3 gives the full variable domain: EAEVAQSPRYKITEKSQAVAFWCDPISGHATLYWYRQILGQGPELLVQFQDESVVDDSQLPKDRFSAERLKGVDSTLKIQPAELGDSAMYLCASSLIQGATYEQYFGPGTRLTVT.

The chain couples TRBV9 to TRBJ2-2; D is uncertain. Germline V gives CDR1 SGDLS, CDR2 YYNGEE. There are 14 residues in the CDR3. The V gene lost 1 base and the J gene lost 3 bases, with 7 bases spanning the gap. The CDR3 loop is CASSVITDTGELFF. The CDR3 DNA reads as TGTGCCAGCAGCGTAATCACAGACACCGGGGAGCTGTTTTTT. Together with reference TRBV9 and TRBJ2-2, the CDR3 gives the full variable domain: DSGVTQTPKHLITATGQRVTLRCSPRSGDLSVYWYQQSLDQGLQFLIQYYNGEERAKGNILERFSAQQFPDLHSELNLSSLELGDSALYFCASSVITDTGELFFGEGSRLTVL.

The V and J genes are TRBV18 and TRBJ1-1; D gene unclear. Trimming removed 6 bases from V and 6 bases from J, with 20 bases in between. The CDR3 is 15 amino acids. Germline assignment: CDR1 KGHSH and CDR2 LQKENI. In DNA form, the CDR3 reads TGTGCCAGCTCCCTTCTCGATCCCCAGGCCGCTGAAGCTTTCTTT. Translation gives CASSLLDPQAAEAFF.